The rows below give T cell receptor beta chains drawn from one sample of a study of CD8+ T cells in alopecia areata. Profiled with immunoSEQ multiplex PCR; TCRdb holds only in-frame clones, not every one. The data contain around 120,000 clones, roughly two thirds of them singletons. Sequencing input: CD4+ T cells sorted from blood. The receptors derive from a human donor in good health. The conserved cysteine and the conserved F or W are not part of the CDR3 here. A D gene is named only where the DNA matches it firmly.

cdr3_aa | v_call | d_call
ASSQGSSGAGDTQY | TRBV4-1 | TRBD2
ASSSGGSGQGYSAYEQY | TRBV5-1 | TRBD1
SLLPTSTDTQY | TRBV29-1 | .
SPGGGYT | TRBV20-1 | .
ASSLDPSGANVLT | TRBV5-6 | .
ASSRTLRDTEAF | TRBV6-5 | .
ASSTHGTGLNTEAF | TRBV6-6 | .
SVGQGPGQPQH | TRBV29-1 | TRBD1
ASSLAGQNTGELF | TRBV5-1 | .
AISESGGDTQY | TRBV10-3 | .
ASSPQGEKLF | TRBV9 | .
ASGQEGFGTDTQY | TRBV4-1 | .
SVEAETQY | TRBV29-1 | .
ASSLGGRLDTGANVLT | TRBV13 | .
AWRDRARTTGELF | TRBV30 | TRBD1
SVSGGGGTDTQY | TRBV29-1 | .
ASSIPGTDTQY | TRBV7-3 | .
ASGQGNSPLH | TRBV30 | TRBD1
ASGDRGRNTEAF | TRBV6-1 | TRBD1
ASSDGHTDTQY | TRBV6-4 | .
ASGRYDTGELF | TRBV5-1 | .
ASTLRGGGETQY | TRBV6-6 | .
ASSGGQGVQETQY | TRBV5-1 | .
ASSEGNGYT | TRBV5-1 | .
ASSLVQRETQY | TRBV7-2 | .
AWTPTVRRETQY | TRBV30 | .
ASSFPDDHEQY | TRBV5-1 | .
SVGLAGRNTGELF | TRBV29-1 | TRBD2
ASRPQGIAGGYT | TRBV27 | .
ASSETRHFTDTQY | TRBV25-1 | .
ASSSQGQTEAF | TRBV25-1 | TRBD1
ASSLLGGYT | TRBV7-9 | .
AWSGARGWETQY | TRBV30 | .
SVGNTGELF | TRBV29-1 | .
ASSLDSWNTQY | TRBV11-2 | .
ASSNRGTSQETQY | TRBV2 | .
ASIRDRGTDTQY | TRBV2 | TRBD1
ASLPSGSGTNYGYT | TRBV6-6 | .
ASTRGGTTNTGELF | TRBV5-1 | .
ASSPIVSVSAGANVLT | TRBV11-2 | .
SVSGNSYEQY | TRBV29-1 | .
ASSQGTLQETQY | TRBV4-1 | .
ASSLSGTSDLSGYT | TRBV19 | .
ASTLERFRDYT | TRBV19 | .
ASMGSYNSPLH | TRBV2 | .
AWSAPGRKSGF | TRBV30 | .
ASSYGQGKLAKNIQY | TRBV5-6 | TRBD1
SVDRGYEQY | TRBV29-1 | .
SAEDSGYGYT | TRBV29-1 | .